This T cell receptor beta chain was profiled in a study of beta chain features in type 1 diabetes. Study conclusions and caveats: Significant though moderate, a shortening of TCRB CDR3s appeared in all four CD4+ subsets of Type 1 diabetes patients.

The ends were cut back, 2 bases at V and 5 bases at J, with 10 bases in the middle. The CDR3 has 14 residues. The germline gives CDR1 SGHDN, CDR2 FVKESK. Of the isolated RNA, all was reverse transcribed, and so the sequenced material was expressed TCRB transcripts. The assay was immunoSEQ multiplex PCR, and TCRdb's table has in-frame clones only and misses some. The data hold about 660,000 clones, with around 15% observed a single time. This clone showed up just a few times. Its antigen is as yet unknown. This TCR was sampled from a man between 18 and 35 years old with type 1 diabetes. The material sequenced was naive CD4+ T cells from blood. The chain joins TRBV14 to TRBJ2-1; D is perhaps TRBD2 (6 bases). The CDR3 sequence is CASSQFRGDNEQFF. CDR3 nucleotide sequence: TGTGCCAGCAGCCAATTTCGCGGGGACAATGAGCAGTTCTTC.